This section outlines one TCR beta chain sequence together with its context. This clonotype was counted only a few times. Its cognate antigen has yet to be identified. Base qualities were left out, and no much larger clone turns up one base away. This record comes from a study of naive and memory T cell subsets (dated by TCRdb to 2016 to 2017). A note on the overall study: In the figure summarizing the skin biopsy and whole blood samples, ten or so blood donors, 7 tuberculin skin test biopsies and 3 saline control biopsies were reported. PCR2 was typically performed as a SYBR Green qPCR that was stopped at a set threshold, although end-point PCR (roughly 6 cycles) could be used instead for low-input samples.

Study-level results and caveats: The potential sensitivity of the RNA-based method to TCR transcript changes with T cell activation and differentiation was acknowledged.

Using 3' ligation of a UMI-containing oligonucleotide to TCR cDNA, the study laid out a robust and sensitive protocol to amplify, sequence and analyze TCRs. For whole blood analysis, under 3 ml of peripheral blood was collected from healthy adult volunteers into Tempus tubes, and RNA was extracted following the manufacturer's instructions. Total RNA was treated with RQ1 DNase, without cell sorting, prior to reverse transcription, with an input of about 1 to 1000 ng being targeted. To check how robust the pipeline was in samples where T cells make up a minority population, libraries were built from skin biopsies and whole blood. The library was built by means of 5' RACE. The ligated cDNA was amplified by four rounds of PCR, in which nested alpha and beta constant region primers were used together with the SP2 primer. For the blood and skin samples, TCR RNA was reverse transcribed with SuperScript IV using primers for the alpha and beta constant regions. T4 RNA ligase 1 was used to ligate an oligonucleotide containing the Illumina SP2 primer and a UMI to the 3' end of the cDNA. To prevent hairpin formation, the 12-nucleotide UMI was made up of two random hexamers with an eight-base spacer between them. From the second PCR onward, TCR alpha and beta chain libraries were processed separately and dual indexed for multiplexing. After pooling, the indexed libraries were analyzed by capillary electrophoresis and sequenced on either an Illumina MiSeq or NextSeq. Libraries were spiked with PhiX DNA at roughly 4.5-7% so that base diversity was increased and cluster recognition was improved. In the original analysis: Demultiplexor pulled UMIs out of read 2, joined the UMIs with the TCR sequence from read 1, and separated reads according to sample indices. V and J genes and V-J junctions were identified by Decombinator, which gave every TCR a five-part identifier that included V and J deletions. Collapsinator used UMIs to correct sequencing errors and PCR amplification heterogeneity, producing a UMI-based abundance for each TCR. CDR3Translator turned identifiers into nucleotide sequence, translated the nucleotide sequence into amino acids, and pulled out CDR3 regions based on terminal motifs. Error-corrected alpha and beta TCR counts from blood and skin were compared after normalization to input RNA amount. The public reads were reanalyzed by TCRdb: fastp trimming at Q25, MiXCR alignment, in-frame beta chains only. Here each entry gathers all rows of one CDR3 protein and keeps the most common genes and DNA. None of the V and J calls come from the authors' own analysis; TCRdb made them. Here the sample has 55,000 to 70,000 distinct CDR3 sequences; around 7.7% occur a single time. About 9.8% of the sample is held by the ten biggest clonotypes.

V is trimmed back by 6 bases and J by 4 bases, and the junction contains 8 bases that no gene match accounts for. The CDR3 holds 13 amino acids from the cysteine to the phenylalanine. The retained sequence is limited to the CDR3, 39 bases, with the frame set at the first base. The germline V gene (reference sequence) gives CDR1 as DFQATT and CDR2 as SNEGSKA. This clonotype was sampled from a male donor in good health. Recombination connected TRBV20-1 to TRBJ2-5, and 7 junctional nucleotides match TRBD2. DNA sequence: TGCAGTGCCAGACTAGCCCTGGGAGAGACCCAGTACTTC. It translates as CSARLALGETQYF.